The present entry profiles one T cell receptor beta chain with its context. The data derive from a study of blood T cell repertoires in COVID-19. Authors' analysis steps: Estimation of nucleated cell counts relied on the amplification of reference gene primers. Sequencing was performed with immunoSEQ multiplex PCR; in TCRdb, only in-frame clones are kept and a portion is missing. The V and J calls and clone size come from that table; D and trimming were worked out from the DNA. The repertoire consists of about 320,000 clones, with about 88% occurring once and the leading ten covering around 2.5%. Trimming removed 5 bases from V and 1 base from J; junction bases left unmatched: 4. The CDR3 contains 15 residues. Germline-derived CDR1 and CDR2 are KGHSH and LQKENI. Individuals aged 18 to 89 years were recruited from fewer than 30 US areas. Resolution of symptoms, clearance, or two negative PCRs was present in recovered Cohort 3 donors.

The genes are TRBV18 and TRBJ2-2, with 7 bases matching TRBD1. Sequenced input: PBMCs or T cells enriched from blood (not recorded which). The sequence was obtained from a man aged 55-75 years who had recovered from COVID-19. The CDR3 DNA is TGTGCCAGCTCAATCGGACAGGTGAACACCGGGGAGCTGTTTTTT. Translating gives CASSIGQVNTGELFF.